This T cell receptor beta chain appears in the sequencing data of a study of Graves' ophthalmopathy and Graves' hyperthyroidism. Study-wide background: Specimen type is peripheral blood, obtained at initial diagnosis before any treatment. Points from the study as a whole: Discriminating ophthalmopathy from stable hyperthyroidism, a 13-signature model attained a sensitivity of about 88% and a specificity of about 81%.

CDR1 SGHTA and CDR2 FQGNSA come from the germline V gene. The CDR3 extends over 14 amino acids. Between the trimmed V and J ends, which lost 3 bases and 5 bases, there was a span of 13 bases. This clonotype was seen repeatedly, ten times or more. Its antigen remains unknown. Pregnancy or lactation, uncontrolled infections and other autoimmune diseases were grounds for excluding patients. Clinical symptoms, serum thyroxine, TRAb, thyroid ultrasound and orbital computed tomography determined diagnosis. The authors amplified TCR beta CDR3 regions, and they did so from RNA transcripts for repertoire sequencing. RT-PCR was first run with HTBI primers, then multiplex PCR in a second round. Each CDR3 protein gets one entry after TCRdb re-called the multiplex PCR reads with MiXCR. The repertoire includes 300,000 to 400,000 distinct CDR3 sequences, about 18% of them detected once, and 2.4% sits in the top ten.

Sequenced: peripheral blood. This chain joins TRBV7-2 and TRBJ2-5, with D perhaps assigned TRBD1 or TRBD2 (6 bases each). The receptor was derived from an adult woman with stable Graves' hyperthyroidism. Here the CDR3 DNA reads TGTGCCAGCAGCTTCCCGGGGGCGCCTGAGACCCAGTACTTC. The encoded protein is CASSFPGAPETQYF.